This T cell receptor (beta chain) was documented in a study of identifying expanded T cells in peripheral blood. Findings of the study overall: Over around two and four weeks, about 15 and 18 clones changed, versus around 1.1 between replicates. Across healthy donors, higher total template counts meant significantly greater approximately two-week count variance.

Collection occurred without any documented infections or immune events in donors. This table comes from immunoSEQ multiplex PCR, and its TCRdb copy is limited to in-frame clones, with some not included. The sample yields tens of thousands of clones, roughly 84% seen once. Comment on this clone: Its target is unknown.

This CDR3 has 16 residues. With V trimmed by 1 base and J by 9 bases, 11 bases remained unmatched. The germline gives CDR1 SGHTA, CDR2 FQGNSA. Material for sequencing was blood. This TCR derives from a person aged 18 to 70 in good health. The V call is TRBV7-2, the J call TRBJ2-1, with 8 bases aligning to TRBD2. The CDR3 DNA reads TGTGCCAGCAGCTTAGAAGGTCTAGCGGGTTATGGTGAGCAGTTCTTC. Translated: CASSLEGLAGYGEQFF.